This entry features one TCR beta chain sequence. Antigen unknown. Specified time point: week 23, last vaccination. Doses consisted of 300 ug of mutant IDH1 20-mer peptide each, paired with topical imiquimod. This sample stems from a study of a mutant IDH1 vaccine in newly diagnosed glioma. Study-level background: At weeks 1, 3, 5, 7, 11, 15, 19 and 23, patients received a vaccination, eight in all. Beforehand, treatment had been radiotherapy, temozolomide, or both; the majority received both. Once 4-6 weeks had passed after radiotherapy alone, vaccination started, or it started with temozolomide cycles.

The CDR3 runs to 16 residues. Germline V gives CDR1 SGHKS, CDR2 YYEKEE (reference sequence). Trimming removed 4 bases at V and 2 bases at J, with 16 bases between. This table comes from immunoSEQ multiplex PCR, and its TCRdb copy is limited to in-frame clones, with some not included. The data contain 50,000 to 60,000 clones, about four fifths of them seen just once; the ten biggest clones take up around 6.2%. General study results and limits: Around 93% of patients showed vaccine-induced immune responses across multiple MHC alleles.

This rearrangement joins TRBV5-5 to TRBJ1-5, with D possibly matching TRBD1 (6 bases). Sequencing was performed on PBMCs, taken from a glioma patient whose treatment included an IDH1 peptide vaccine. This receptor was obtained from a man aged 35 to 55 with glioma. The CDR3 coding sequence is TGTGCCAGCAGCAGAGGGGGTCAACGGGGCAATCAGCCCCAGCATTTT. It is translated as CASSRGGQRGNQPQHF. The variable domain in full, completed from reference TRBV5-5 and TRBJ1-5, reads DAGVTQSPTHLIKTRGQQVTLRCSPISGHKSVSWYQQVLGQGPQFIFQYYEKEERGRGNFPDRFSARQFPNYSSELNVNALLLGDSALYLCASSRGGQRGNQPQHFGDGTRLSIL.